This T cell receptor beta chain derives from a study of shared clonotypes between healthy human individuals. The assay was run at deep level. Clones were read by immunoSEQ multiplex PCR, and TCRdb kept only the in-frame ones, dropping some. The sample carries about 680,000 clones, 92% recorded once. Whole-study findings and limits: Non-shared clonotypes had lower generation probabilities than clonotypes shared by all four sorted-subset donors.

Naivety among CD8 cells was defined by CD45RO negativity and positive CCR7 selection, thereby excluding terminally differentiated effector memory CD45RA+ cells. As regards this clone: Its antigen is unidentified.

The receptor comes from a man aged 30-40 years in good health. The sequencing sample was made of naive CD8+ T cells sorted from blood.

The CDR3 sequence: CASSHEGQGTAGYTF. The DNA of the CDR3 is TGTGCCAGCAGCCATGAGGGACAGGGGACGGCTGGCTACACCTTC. V is TRBV14 and J is TRBJ1-2, with 10 bases fitting TRBD1. V lost 3 bases, J lost 7 bases, and 8 bases stayed unmatched. This CDR3 comprises 15 residues. CDR1 SGHDN and CDR2 FVKESK come from the germline V gene.